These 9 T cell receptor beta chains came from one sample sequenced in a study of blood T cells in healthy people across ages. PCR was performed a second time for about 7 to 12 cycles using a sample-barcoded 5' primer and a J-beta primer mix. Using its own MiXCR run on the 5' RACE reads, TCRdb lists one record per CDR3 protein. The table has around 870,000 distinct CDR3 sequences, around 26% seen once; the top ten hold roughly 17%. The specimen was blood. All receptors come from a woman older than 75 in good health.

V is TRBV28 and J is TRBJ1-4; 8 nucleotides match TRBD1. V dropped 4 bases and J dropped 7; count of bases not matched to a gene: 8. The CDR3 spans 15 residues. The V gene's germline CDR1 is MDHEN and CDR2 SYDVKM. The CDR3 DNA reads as TGTGCCAGCAGTTCCGGACAGGGACTGAGTGAAAAACTGTTTTTT. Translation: CASSSGQGLSEKLFF. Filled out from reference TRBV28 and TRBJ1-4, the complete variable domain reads DVKVTQSSRYLVKRTGEKVFLECVQDMDHENMFWYRQDPGLGLRLIYFSYDVKMKEKGDIPEGYSVSREKKERFSLILESASTNQTSMYLCASSSGQGLSEKLFFGSGTQLSVL.

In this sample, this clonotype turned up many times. The CDR3 DNA sequence: TGTGCCAGCAGCTCTAAGCGGGGGGGGTCCTACAATGAGCAGTTCTTC. Its translation is CASSSKRGGSYNEQFF. This rearrangement joins TRBV7-2 to TRBJ2-1, with 10 bases aligning to TRBD2. After removal of 4 bases from V and 1 base from J, the junction contained 4 bases not matched to a gene. Looked up from germline, CDR1 is SGHTA and CDR2 is FQGNSA. This CDR3 comprises 16 residues.

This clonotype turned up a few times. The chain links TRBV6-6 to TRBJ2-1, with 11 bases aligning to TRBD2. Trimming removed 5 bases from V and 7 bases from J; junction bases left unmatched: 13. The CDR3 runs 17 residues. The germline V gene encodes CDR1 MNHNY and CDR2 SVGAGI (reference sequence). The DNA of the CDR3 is TGTGCCAGCAGTCGAAATCACAGACTAGCGGGGAAGAATGAGCAGTTCTTC. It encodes CASSRNHRLAGKNEQFF.

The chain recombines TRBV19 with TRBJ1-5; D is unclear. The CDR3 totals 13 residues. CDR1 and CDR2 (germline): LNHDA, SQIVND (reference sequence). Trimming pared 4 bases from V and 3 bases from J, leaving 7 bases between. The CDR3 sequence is CASSSQNNQPQHF. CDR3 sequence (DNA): TGTGCCAGTAGTAGCCAAAACAATCAGCCCCAGCATTTT.

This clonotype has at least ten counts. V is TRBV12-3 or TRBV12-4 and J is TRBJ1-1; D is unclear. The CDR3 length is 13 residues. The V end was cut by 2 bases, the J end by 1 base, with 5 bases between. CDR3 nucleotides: TGTGCCAGCAGTTTATTACAGAACACTGAAGCTTTCTTT. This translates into CASSLLQNTEAFF.

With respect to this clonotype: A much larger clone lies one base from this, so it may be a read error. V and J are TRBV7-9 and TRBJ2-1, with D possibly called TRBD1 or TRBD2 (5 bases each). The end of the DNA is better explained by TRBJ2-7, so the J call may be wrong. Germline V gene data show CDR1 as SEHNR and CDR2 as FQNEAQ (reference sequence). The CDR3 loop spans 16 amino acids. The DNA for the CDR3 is TGTGCCAGCAGCTTAGGGATGGGGGATCCCTACAATGAGCAGTACTTC. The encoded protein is CASSLGMGDPYNEQYF.

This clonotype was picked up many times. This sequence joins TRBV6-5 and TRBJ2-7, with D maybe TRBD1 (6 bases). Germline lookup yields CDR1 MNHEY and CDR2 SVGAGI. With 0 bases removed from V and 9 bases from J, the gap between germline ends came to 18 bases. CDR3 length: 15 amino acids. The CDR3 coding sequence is TGTGCCAGCAGTTACTCGGGGACAACCGGGCTCGGGCAGTACTTC. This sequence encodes CASSYSGTTGLGQYF.

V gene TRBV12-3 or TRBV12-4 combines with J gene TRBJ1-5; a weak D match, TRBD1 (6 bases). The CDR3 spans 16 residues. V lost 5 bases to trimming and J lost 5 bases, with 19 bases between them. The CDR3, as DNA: TGTGCCAGCAGTGAAACTTTCCGGGACAAAGATCAGCCCCAGCATTTT. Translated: CASSETFRDKDQPQHF.

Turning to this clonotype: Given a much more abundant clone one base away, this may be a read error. This CDR3 reads CAGSLTGQGWYYGYTF. DNA of the CDR3: TGTGCCGGCAGCTTAACCGGACAGGGTTGGTACTATGGCTACACCTTC. The chain carries TRBV7-2 and TRBJ1-2; 8 bases are a match to TRBD1. CDR1 is SGHTA and CDR2 is FQGNSA in the germline V gene. The CDR3 runs 16 residues.